This T cell receptor beta chain was sequenced for a study of shared clonotypes between healthy human individuals. Every subset had its genomic DNA shared out evenly among several immunoSEQ plates. An approximately 200 ng quantity of DNA, 30,000 to 35,000 T cell genomes, went into the sorted-subset replicate PCRs. Sequencing used immunoSEQ multiplex PCR; TCRdb keeps in-frame clones, though not all of them. Seen here are a few hundred thousand clones, approximately 97% observed once, and the top ten hold roughly 0.055%. Germline loops: CDR1 SGHAT, CDR2 FQDESV (reference sequence). Trimming stripped 4 bases from V and 0 bases from J, with 7 bases between. CDR3 size: 14 residues. Caucasian adults living in Nashville, Tennessee, provided all samples. Naive CD45RA+ and memory CD45RA-negative subsets were split from CD4+ cells.

The chain has TRBV11-1 and TRBJ2-1; no firm D call. Source material: naive CD4+ T cells sorted from blood. The subset is: CD45RA+ positively selected. The TCR was taken from a woman younger than 45 in good health. The CDR3 region is CASSYTGSYNEQFF. DNA of the CDR3: TGTGCCAGCAGCTATACGGGCTCCTACAATGAGCAGTTCTTC.